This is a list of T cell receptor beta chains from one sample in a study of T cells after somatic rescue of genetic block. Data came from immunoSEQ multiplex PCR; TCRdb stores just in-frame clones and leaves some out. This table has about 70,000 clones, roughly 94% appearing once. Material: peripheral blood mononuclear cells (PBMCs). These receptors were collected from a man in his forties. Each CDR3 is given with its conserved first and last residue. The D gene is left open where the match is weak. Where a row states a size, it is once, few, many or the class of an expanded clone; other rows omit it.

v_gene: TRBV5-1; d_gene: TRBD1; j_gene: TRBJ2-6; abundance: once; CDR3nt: TGCGCCAGCAGCTTGTTAGGGACAGTCCTATCTGGGGCCAACGTCCTGACTTTC; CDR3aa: CASSLLGTVLSGANVLTF
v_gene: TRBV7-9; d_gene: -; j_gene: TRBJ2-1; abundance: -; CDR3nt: TGTGCCAGCAGCTTCTCCGGGTCATCACTTCAGCAGTTCTTC; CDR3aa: CASSFSGSSLQQFF
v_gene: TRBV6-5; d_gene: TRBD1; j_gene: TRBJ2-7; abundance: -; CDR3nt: TGTGCCAGCAGTTCCCCGGGACAGGGGCGGTCCTACGAGCAGTACTTC; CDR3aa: CASSSPGQGRSYEQYF
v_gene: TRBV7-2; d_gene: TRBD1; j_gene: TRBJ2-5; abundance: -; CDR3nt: TGTGCCAGCAGATATCAGGGGGCTTTAGAGACCCAGTACTTC; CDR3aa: CASRYQGALETQYF
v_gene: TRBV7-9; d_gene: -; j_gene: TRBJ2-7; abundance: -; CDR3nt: TGTGCCAGCAGCTTCGGGGCCTACGAGCAGTACTTC; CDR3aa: CASSFGAYEQYF
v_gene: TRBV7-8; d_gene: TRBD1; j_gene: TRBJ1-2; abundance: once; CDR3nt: TGTGCCAGCAGCTTAGTCAGGGACAGGGAGGACTATGGCTACACCTTC; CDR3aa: CASSLVRDREDYGYTF
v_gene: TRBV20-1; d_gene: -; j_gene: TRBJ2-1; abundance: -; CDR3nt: TGCAGTGGACAGGCGATCAGTGAGCAGTTCTTC; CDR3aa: CSGQAISEQFF
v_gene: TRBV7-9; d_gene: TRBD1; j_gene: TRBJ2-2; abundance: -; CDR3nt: TGTGCCAGCAGCTTCCTCCGGGACAGGGGGACCGGGGAGCTGTTTTTT; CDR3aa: CASSFLRDRGTGELFF
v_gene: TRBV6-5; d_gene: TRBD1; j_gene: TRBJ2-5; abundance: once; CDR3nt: TGTGCCAGCAGTTTAGGGGGCCCGGAGACCCAGTACTTC; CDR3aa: CASSLGGPETQYF
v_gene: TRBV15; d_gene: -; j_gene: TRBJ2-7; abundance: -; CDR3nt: TGTGCCACCAGCCCATACAGGGACAACTCCTACGAGCAGTACTTC; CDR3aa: CATSPYRDNSYEQYF
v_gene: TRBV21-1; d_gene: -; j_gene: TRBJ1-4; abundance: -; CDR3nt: TGTGCCAGCAGCCCCTCCAGACAGGGTCTTGAAAAACTGTTTTTT; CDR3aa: CASSPSRQGLEKLFF
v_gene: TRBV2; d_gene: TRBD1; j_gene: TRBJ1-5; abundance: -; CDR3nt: TGTGCCAGCGGGGGACAGGGGAGTCAGCCCCAGCATTTT; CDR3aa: CASGGQGSQPQHF
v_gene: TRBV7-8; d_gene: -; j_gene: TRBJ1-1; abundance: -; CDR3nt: TGTGCCAGCAGCTTATATACAAACACTGAAGCTTTCTTT; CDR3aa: CASSLYTNTEAFF
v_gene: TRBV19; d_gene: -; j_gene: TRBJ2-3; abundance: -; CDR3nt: TGTGCCAGTAGTAAAGGGACACGGCGGGATACGCAGTATTTT; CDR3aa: CASSKGTRRDTQYF
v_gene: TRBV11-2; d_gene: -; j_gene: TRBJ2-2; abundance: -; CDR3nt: TGTGCCAGCAGCTACACGAACACCGGGGAGCTGTTTTTT; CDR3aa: CASSYTNTGELFF
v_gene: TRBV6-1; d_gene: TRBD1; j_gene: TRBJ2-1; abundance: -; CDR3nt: TGTGCCAGCAAGCTTACAGGGGCAACGGAGCAGTTCTTC; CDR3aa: CASKLTGATEQFF
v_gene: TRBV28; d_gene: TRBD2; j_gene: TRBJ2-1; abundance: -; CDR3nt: TGTGCCAGCAGTTTACCCGGGGGGAATGAGCAGTTCTTC; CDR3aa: CASSLPGGNEQFF
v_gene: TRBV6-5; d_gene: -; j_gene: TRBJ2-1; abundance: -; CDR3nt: TGTGCCAGCAGTTACTCCAGAAGTGAGCAGTTCTTC; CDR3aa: CASSYSRSEQFF
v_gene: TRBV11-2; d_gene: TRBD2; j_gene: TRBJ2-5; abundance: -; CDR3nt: TGTGCCAGCAGCCGGGTGCCGGGGGGGACCCAGTACTTC; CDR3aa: CASSRVPGGTQYF
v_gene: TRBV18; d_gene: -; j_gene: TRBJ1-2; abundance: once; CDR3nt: TGTGCCAGCTCACCACCTACAGGTCGGACGAACTATGGCTACACCTTC; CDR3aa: CASSPPTGRTNYGYTF
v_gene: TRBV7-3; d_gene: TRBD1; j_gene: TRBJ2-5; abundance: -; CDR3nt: TGTGCCAGCCGAACCGAGGGACAGGGCCCTCAAGAGACCCAGTACTTC; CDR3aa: CASRTEGQGPQETQYF
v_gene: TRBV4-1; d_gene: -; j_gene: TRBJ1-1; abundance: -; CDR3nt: TGCGCCAGCAGCCAAGATAGGCCCACTGAAGCTTTCTTT; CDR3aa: CASSQDRPTEAFF
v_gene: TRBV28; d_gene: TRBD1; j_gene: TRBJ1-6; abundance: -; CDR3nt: TGTGCCAGCAGTTTAGGACAGGGGGATTCACCCCTCCACTTT; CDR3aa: CASSLGQGDSPLHF
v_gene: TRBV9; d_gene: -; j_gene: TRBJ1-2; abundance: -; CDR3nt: TGTGCCAGCAGTTCAATGGGCGGCTACACCTTC; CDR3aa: CASSSMGGYTF
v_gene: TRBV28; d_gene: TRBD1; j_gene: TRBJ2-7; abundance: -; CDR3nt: TGTGCCAGCAGACAGGACAGGGCCCACGAGCAGTACTTC; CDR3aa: CASRQDRAHEQYF
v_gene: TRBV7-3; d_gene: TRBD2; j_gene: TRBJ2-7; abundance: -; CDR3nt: TGTGCCAGCAGCCCTAGCGGGGGGAGCTCCTACGAGCAGTACTTC; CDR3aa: CASSPSGGSSYEQYF
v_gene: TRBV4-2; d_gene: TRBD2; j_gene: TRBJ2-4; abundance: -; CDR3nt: TGTGCCAGCAGCCAAGGCGGGGGAGGAAGCGGCAAAAACATTCAGTACTTC; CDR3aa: CASSQGGGGSGKNIQYF
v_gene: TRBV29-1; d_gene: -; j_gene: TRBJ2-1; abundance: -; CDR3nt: TGCAGCGTGAACCCGGGGGGGACAGGACCTGAGCAGTTCTTC; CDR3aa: CSVNPGGTGPEQFF
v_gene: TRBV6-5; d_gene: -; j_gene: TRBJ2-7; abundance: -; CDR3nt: TGTGCCAGCAAGACAGCCCTAGCGACCTCCTACGAGCAGTACTTC; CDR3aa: CASKTALATSYEQYF
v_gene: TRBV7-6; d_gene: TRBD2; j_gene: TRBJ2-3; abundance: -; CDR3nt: TGTGCCAGCAGCCTAGGGCTAGCGGGGATTACAGATACGCAGTATTTT; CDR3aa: CASSLGLAGITDTQYF
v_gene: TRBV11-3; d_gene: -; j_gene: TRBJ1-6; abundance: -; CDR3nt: TGTGCCAGCAGCTTCGTCCCTACAGGTCCCCACCCGATTTCACCCCTCCACTTT; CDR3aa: CASSFVPTGPHPISPLHF
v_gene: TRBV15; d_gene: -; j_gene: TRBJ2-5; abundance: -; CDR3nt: TGTGCCACCAGCAGAACTCTCGGCACCCAGACCCAGTACTTC; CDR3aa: CATSRTLGTQTQYF
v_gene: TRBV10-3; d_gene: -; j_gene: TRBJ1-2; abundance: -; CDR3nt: TGTGCCATCAGTGAAAGGAACTATGGCTACACCTTC; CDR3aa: CAISERNYGYTF
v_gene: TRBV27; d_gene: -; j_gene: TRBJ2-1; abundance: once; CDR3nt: TGTGCCAGCAGTTTATGGGCAGGGCACAATGAGCAGTTCTTC; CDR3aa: CASSLWAGHNEQFF
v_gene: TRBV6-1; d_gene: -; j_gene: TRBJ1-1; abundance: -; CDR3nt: TGTGCCAGCAGGCTGCTTGGGTACACTGAAGCTTTCTTT; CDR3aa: CASRLLGYTEAFF